This TCR beta chain is drawn from a study of shared clonotypes between healthy human individuals. Study-level information: The composition of the donors was a couple of women and three men aged 18 to 49. Study-wide results and caveats: Larger estimated richness was generally seen in naive subsets than in memory subsets.

The CDR3 runs 15 residues. CDR1 and CDR2 from the germline V gene are SGHNT and YYREEE (reference sequence). V was clipped by 2 bases and J by 2 bases, with 12 bases between them. Healthy HIV-negative adults without recent acute infections or vaccinations served as donors. Each donor was a Caucasian adult residing in Nashville, Tennessee. With respect to this clone: Its antigen remains unidentified.

Sequencing used immunoSEQ multiplex PCR; TCRdb keeps in-frame clones, though not all of them. The data contain about 1 million clones, roughly 75% of them singletons. The J gene is TRBJ2-3, the V gene TRBV5-4; D gene uncertain. Specimen: memory CD4+ T cells sorted from blood. The sample's subset: CD45RA-negative fraction. The sequence derives from a young man in good health. CDR3 region: CASSFRQLSTDTQYF. CDR3 nucleotide sequence: TGTGCCAGCAGCTTTCGCCAGCTTTCCACAGATACGCAGTATTTT.